The sequence of this T cell receptor beta chain was determined in a study of graft-versus-host responses after intestinal transplantation. Study background: Transplant recipients had multivisceral, liver-intestinal, or isolated intestinal grafts.

Study observations and caveats: GvH clones surfaced in recipient marrow, some emerging earlier in ileum or blood.

Germline V gene sequence: CDR1 MDHEN, CDR2 SYDVKM. Trimming took off 5 bases at V and 4 bases at J, with 14 bases between the two ends. CDR3 length: 14 amino acids. Concerning this clone: Its antigen remains unknown.

Repertoires were generated with immunoSEQ multiplex PCR, while TCRdb's copy carries only in-frame clones and drops some. The top ten clones hold less than 0.55% of a sample with tens of thousands of clones, about 94% of them seen once. The receptor's source is a human donor who received an intestinal transplant. The sample in question was unstimulated CD8+ T cells sorted from spleen or lymph node cells, obtained before intestinal transplant. This chain uses TRBV28 with TRBJ1-2; the D gene is possibly TRBD1 (5 bases). The CDR3 region is CASSPSTDSYGYTF. The CDR3 DNA is TGTGCCAGCAGTCCATCCACCGACAGCTATGGCTACACCTTC.